This T cell receptor beta chain was sequenced in a study of CD8+CD57+ T cells in acquired aplastic anemia. Study-wide context: DNA per sorted CD4+ or CD8+ sample ranged roughly 0.17 to 27.4 ug, averaging about 3 ug.

Notes on the study in general: Patients and controls were not found to differ significantly in CD8+ Simpson's diversity. Sharing between patients and controls was observed for around 27 CD8+ CDR3 sequences.

J was trimmed by 5 bases and V by 6 bases; bases with no gene match: 11. The germline gives CDR1 ENHRY, CDR2 SYGVKD. The CDR3 extends over 16 amino acids. Concerning this clonotype itself: Its antigen is currently unknown.

Profiles of TCR beta VDJ and CDR3 were generated from a genomic DNA template. From the reads, TCRdb called clonotypes with MiXCR, one entry per CDR3 protein. The sample records around 180,000 distinct CDR3 sequences, roughly 64% being singletons. The V and J genes are TRBV10-3 and TRBJ2-1; 9 bases align to TRBD2. This clonotype was obtained from a human donor with severe aplastic anemia or a healthy control (not recorded which). The sequencing sample was made of sorted CD4+, CD8+, or CD8+CD57+ T cells (not recorded which) from PBMCs. The CDR3 DNA sequence: TGTGCCATCAGCAGCCGGACTAGCGAGGAAGACAATGAGCAGTTCTTC. This translates into CAISSRTSEEDNEQFF.